These T cell receptor beta chains were read from a single sample in a study of shared clonotypes between healthy human individuals. Measured with immunoSEQ multiplex PCR; TCRdb has only the in-frame clones, and not every one. The sample contains 2 million to 3 million clones, around 94% of which appear only once. Sequencing used naive CD4+ T cells sorted from blood. These receptors were taken from a young man in good health. CDR3s include the opening cysteine and the closing phenylalanine or tryptophan. A D gene is named only where the DNA matches it firmly. Rows give clone size only sometimes, using once, few, many, or a class for an expanded clone.

TRBJ1-5	TRBV6-1	TRBD1	.	CASSRTGGEEPQHF	TGTGCCAGCAGCCGGACAGGGGGAGAGGAGCCCCAGCATTTT
TRBJ1-4	TRBV5-1	.	.	CASSLSLDSPEKLFF	TGCGCCAGCAGTTTATCACTTGATTCCCCTGAAAAACTGTTTTTT
TRBJ2-7	TRBV28	.	.	CASSPPGSYEQYF	TGTGCCAGCAGTCCCCCCGGATCCTACGAGCAGTACTTC
TRBJ2-5	TRBV2	.	.	CASSASSQETQYF	TGTGCCAGCAGTGCCTCCAGCCAAGAGACCCAGTACTTC
TRBJ2-7	TRBV18	TRBD1	.	CASSPRLQGSNEQYF	TGTGCCAGCTCACCGCGTCTACAGGGGTCGAACGAGCAGTACTTC
TRBJ1-2	TRBV7-9	TRBD1	few	CAITGDGYTF	TGTGCCATCACAGGGGATGGCTACACCTTC
TRBJ2-1	TRBV7-9	.	.	CASSLMKRNEQFF	TGTGCCAGCAGCCTGATGAAGAGGAATGAGCAGTTCTTC
TRBJ1-1	TRBV5-1	TRBD1	.	CASSLEQGAAFF	TGCGCCAGCAGCTTGGAGCAGGGGGCGGCTTTCTTT
TRBJ2-4	TRBV19	.	.	CASRAGQGQSLNIQYF	TGTGCCAGTAGAGCGGGCCAAGGACAGTCCTTGAACATTCAGTACTTC
TRBJ1-5	TRBV6-5	.	.	CASSRHRDQPQHF	TGTGCCAGCAGTAGACACAGGGATCAGCCCCAGCATTTT
TRBJ2-2	TRBV7-3	.	.	CASSFATGELFF	TGTGCCAGCAGCTTCGCTACCGGGGAGCTGTTTTTT
TRBJ1-6	TRBV10-3	.	.	CAISVDRYSPLHF	TGTGCCATCAGTGTGGACCGTTATTCACCCCTCCACTTT
TRBJ2-7	TRBV11-2	.	once	CASTQGPISSYEQYF	TGTGCCAGCACCCAGGGCCCCATTAGCTCCTACGAGCAGTACTTC
TRBJ1-2	TRBV5-8	.	once	CASSLGRTIDYGYTF	TGTGCCAGCAGCTTAGGACGGACGATCGACTATGGCTACACCTTC
TRBJ1-3	TRBV19	.	.	CASRWDPSSGNTIYF	TGTGCCAGTAGATGGGACCCCAGCTCTGGAAACACCATATATTTT
TRBJ1-1	TRBV5-1	TRBD1	.	CASSRQGRAEAFF	TGCGCCAGCAGCCGACAGGGGCGAGCTGAAGCTTTCTTT
TRBJ2-7	TRBV6-5	.	.	CASSYGPNYEQYF	TGTGCCAGCAGTTACGGACCTAACTACGAGCAGTACTTC
TRBJ1-4	TRBV2	.	.	CASNGKSERANEKLFF	TGTGCCAGCAACGGAAAGTCGGAGAGAGCTAATGAAAAACTGTTTTTT
TRBJ2-7	TRBV7-9	TRBD1	.	CASSLGGTGSYEQYF	TGTGCCAGCAGCTTAGGCGGGACAGGGTCCTACGAGCAGTACTTC
TRBJ2-5	TRBV9	.	.	CASSTRGQETQYF	TGTGCCAGCAGCACCCGTGGGCAAGAGACCCAGTACTTC
TRBJ1-3	TRBV7-8	.	.	CASSLVWAPSGNTMYF	TGTGCCAGCAGCTTAGTTTGGGCACCATCTGGAAACACCATGTATTTT
TRBJ1-1	TRBV19	TRBD1	.	CASSRDSLNTEAFF	TGTGCCAGTAGTAGGGACAGCCTGAACACTGAAGCTTTCTTT
TRBJ1-2	TRBV6-5	.	.	CASTRNYGYTF	TGTGCCAGCACCAGAAACTATGGCTACACCTTC
TRBJ1-2	TRBV6-1	.	.	CASSEQGRYYGYTF	TGTGCCAGCAGTGAACAGGGGAGGTACTATGGCTACACCTTC
TRBJ2-5	TRBV7-2	.	.	CASSPRRYGTQYF	TGTGCCAGCAGCCCACGGAGGTATGGGACCCAGTACTTC
TRBJ1-2	TRBV6-5	.	.	CASRPDRGAGYTF	TGTGCCAGCAGGCCCGATAGGGGAGCCGGCTACACCTTC
TRBJ1-5	TRBV2	.	.	CASSVRGDGQPQHF	TGTGCCAGCAGTGTTAGGGGGGACGGTCAGCCCCAGCATTTT
TRBJ2-7	TRBV6-5	TRBD2	.	CASLGGSEQYF	TGTGCCAGCCTCGGGGGGTCCGAGCAGTACTTC
TRBJ1-2	TRBV29-1	.	.	CSVDEGGHGYTF	TGCAGCGTTGATGAGGGGGGACATGGCTACACCTTC
TRBJ2-1	TRBV5-6	TRBD2	.	CASSLEVGLEGWANGEQFF	TGTGCCAGCAGCTTGGAAGTGGGACTAGAAGGATGGGCCAACGGTGAGCAGTTCTTC
TRBJ2-6	TRBV6-6	.	.	CASSPSLAGANVLTF	TGTGCCAGCAGCCCATCGCTGGCTGGGGCCAACGTCCTGACTTTC
TRBJ2-7	TRBV5-1	TRBD2	.	CASSLSGTSYEQYF	TGCGCCAGCAGCTTGAGCGGGACCTCCTACGAGCAGTACTTC
TRBJ2-3	TRBV5-8	TRBD1	.	CASSRDRAGDTQYF	TGTGCCAGCAGTCGGGACAGGGCGGGAGATACGCAGTATTTT
TRBJ1-2	TRBV18	.	.	CASSPAEGREYGYTF	TGTGCCAGCTCACCAGCGGAGGGGAGGGAATATGGCTACACCTTC
TRBJ2-7	TRBV15	.	.	CATSREGNSYEQYF	TGTGCCACCAGCAGAGAGGGCAACTCCTACGAGCAGTACTTC
TRBJ2-7	TRBV28	TRBD2	.	CASCSSGGAAYEQYF	TGTGCCAGCTGCTCGAGCGGGGGGGCAGCCTACGAGCAGTACTTC
TRBJ2-3	TRBV30	.	.	CAWSVNLSTDTQYF	TGTGCCTGGAGTGTAAACCTTAGCACAGATACGCAGTATTTT